The present TCR beta chain was sequenced within a study of monozygotic twins with inflammatory bowel disease. Whole-study results and caveats: The analysis yielded no support for one strong signal or clonotype associated with IBD.

Germline V gene data show CDR1 as SGHTA and CDR2 as FQGNSA. CDR3 length: 18 residues. A remark on this clonotype: The target antigen is unknown.

UMIs were attached via template switching, each with a 6-nucleotide sample barcode. TCRdb reanalyzed the 5' RACE reads and collapses them to one entry per CDR3 protein, without DNA. This listing includes about 210,000 distinct CDR3 sequences. This TCR was sampled from a human donor with ulcerative colitis or Crohn's disease, or a healthy co-twin of an affected twin (not recorded which). The chain has TRBV7-2 and TRBJ2-1; no DNA is available, so the TRBD2 call from TCRdb remains unchecked. Source material: blood. The CDR3 reads CASSLAGTSGRAFNEQFF.